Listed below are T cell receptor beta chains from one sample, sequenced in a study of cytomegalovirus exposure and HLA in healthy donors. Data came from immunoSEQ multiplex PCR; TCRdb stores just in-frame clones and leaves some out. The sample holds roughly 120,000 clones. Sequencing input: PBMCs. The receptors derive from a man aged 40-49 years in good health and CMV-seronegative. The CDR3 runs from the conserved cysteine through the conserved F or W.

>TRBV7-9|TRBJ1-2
CASSPLGGGYTF
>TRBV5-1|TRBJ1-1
CASSLYTRGNTEAFF
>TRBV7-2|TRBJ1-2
CASSLAGDYYGYTF
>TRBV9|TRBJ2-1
CASSGGRSYNEQFF
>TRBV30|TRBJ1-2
CACRTPHNDGYTF
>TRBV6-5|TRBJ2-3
CASSYGQGWNTDTQYF
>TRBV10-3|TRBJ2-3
CAISESTITDTQYF
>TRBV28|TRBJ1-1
CASSLSGAGVANTEAFF
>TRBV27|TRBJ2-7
CASSLSIPGVPRSYEQYF
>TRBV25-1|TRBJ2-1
CASSEYGRNEQFF
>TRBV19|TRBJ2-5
CASSIGRGREETQYF
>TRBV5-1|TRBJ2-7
CASSQGLAIYEQYF
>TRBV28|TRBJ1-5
CASRYPGVGNQPQHF
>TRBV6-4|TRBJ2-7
CASSATGTGLYEQYF
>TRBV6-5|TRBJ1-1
CASSVSRGVTEAFF